Listed below are T cell receptor beta chains from one sample, sequenced in a study of OX40 agonist ivuxolimab in advanced cancers. Here immunoSEQ multiplex PCR was the method, and the copy in TCRdb shows in-frame clones only, minus some. The sample consists of some 95,000 clones, 88% of them appearing once. Sequencing used CD4+ or CD8+ T cells sorted from blood, obtained in a trial of the OX40 agonist ivuxolimab. These receptors were taken from an adult with an advanced solid tumor such as melanoma, head and neck, liver or kidney cancer. Each CDR3 is given with its conserved first and last residue. The order of the fields is clone size, J gene, CDR3 length, D gene, V gene, CDR3 protein, CDR3 DNA. A D gene is named only where the DNA matches it firmly. Size is stated for part of the rows, as once, few or many counts, or as a class when the clone is expanded.

clone_size: NA
j_call: TRBJ2-7
cdr3_length: 16
d_call: TRBD2
v_call: TRBV18
cdr3_aa: CASSPPSSGGNYEQYF
cdr3_nt: TGTGCCAGCTCACCCCCGTCCAGCGGGGGAAACTACGAGCAGTACTTC

clone_size: NA
j_call: TRBJ1-1
cdr3_length: 15
d_call: NA
v_call: TRBV30
cdr3_aa: CASRPKQGRGTEAFF
cdr3_nt: TGTGCCTCCCGGCCCAAACAGGGCAGAGGGACTGAAGCTTTCTTT

clone_size: NA
j_call: TRBJ2-5
cdr3_length: 14
d_call: NA
v_call: TRBV5-1
cdr3_aa: CASSLQGRGETQYF
cdr3_nt: TGCGCCAGCAGCTTACAGGGGAGGGGAGAGACCCAGTACTTC

clone_size: NA
j_call: TRBJ2-3
cdr3_length: 17
d_call: NA
v_call: TRBV5-1
cdr3_aa: CASSLGLGGLNTDTQYF
cdr3_nt: TGCGCCAGCAGCTTGGGGCTGGGCGGGCTAAACACAGATACGCAGTATTTT

clone_size: NA
j_call: TRBJ1-1
cdr3_length: 15
d_call: NA
v_call: TRBV7-2
cdr3_aa: CASSLASRLGTEAFF
cdr3_nt: TGTGCCAGCAGCTTAGCGTCACGGCTGGGCACTGAAGCTTTCTTT

clone_size: NA
j_call: TRBJ2-5
cdr3_length: 11
d_call: NA
v_call: TRBV6-5
cdr3_aa: CASSFRETQYF
cdr3_nt: TGTGCCAGCAGTTTCAGAGAGACCCAGTACTTC

clone_size: NA
j_call: TRBJ1-4
cdr3_length: 14
d_call: NA
v_call: TRBV28
cdr3_aa: CASSWGGINEKLFF
cdr3_nt: TGTGCCAGCAGTTGGGGGGGGATTAATGAAAAACTGTTTTTT

clone_size: NA
j_call: TRBJ1-1
cdr3_length: 14
d_call: NA
v_call: TRBV2
cdr3_aa: CASITGQRNTEAFF
cdr3_nt: TGTGCCAGCATCACGGGACAAAGAAACACTGAAGCTTTCTTT

clone_size: NA
j_call: TRBJ1-1
cdr3_length: 14
d_call: NA
v_call: TRBV7-8
cdr3_aa: CASSLGFRETEAFF
cdr3_nt: TGTGCCAGCAGCTTAGGATTCCGGGAAACTGAAGCTTTCTTT

clone_size: NA
j_call: TRBJ2-4
cdr3_length: 16
d_call: TRBD2
v_call: TRBV2
cdr3_aa: CASSGGLAGGPNIQYF
cdr3_nt: TGTGCCAGCAGTGGGGGACTAGCGGGAGGGCCCAACATTCAGTACTTC

clone_size: NA
j_call: TRBJ2-1
cdr3_length: 12
d_call: NA
v_call: TRBV30
cdr3_aa: CAWIPSYNEQFF
cdr3_nt: TGTGCCTGGATCCCTTCCTACAATGAGCAGTTCTTC

clone_size: NA
j_call: TRBJ2-2
cdr3_length: 12
d_call: NA
v_call: TRBV28
cdr3_aa: CASSLRTGELFF
cdr3_nt: TGTGCCAGCAGTTTGAGGACCGGGGAGCTGTTTTTT

clone_size: NA
j_call: TRBJ1-5
cdr3_length: 15
d_call: TRBD1
v_call: TRBV6-8
cdr3_aa: CASRDRGRANQPQHF
cdr3_nt: TGTGCCAGCAGAGACAGGGGGCGCGCCAATCAGCCCCAGCATTTT

clone_size: NA
j_call: TRBJ1-3
cdr3_length: 17
d_call: NA
v_call: TRBV30
cdr3_aa: CAWRKAGIGTSGNTIYF
cdr3_nt: TGTGCCTGGAGGAAAGCGGGGATTGGTACCTCTGGAAACACCATATATTTT

clone_size: NA
j_call: TRBJ1-2
cdr3_length: 12
d_call: NA
v_call: TRBV30
cdr3_aa: CAWSQGDYGYTF
cdr3_nt: TGTGCCTGGAGTCAGGGTGACTATGGCTACACCTTC

clone_size: NA
j_call: TRBJ1-1
cdr3_length: 12
d_call: NA
v_call: TRBV29-1
cdr3_aa: CSVEPGGTEAFF
cdr3_nt: TGCAGCGTTGAACCTGGGGGGACTGAAGCTTTCTTT

clone_size: NA
j_call: TRBJ2-5
cdr3_length: 18
d_call: TRBD2
v_call: TRBV7-2
cdr3_aa: CASEFNSLSAGGGETQYF
cdr3_nt: TGTGCCAGCGAGTTTAATAGCCTCTCGGCGGGAGGGGGAGAGACCCAGTACTTC

clone_size: NA
j_call: TRBJ2-1
cdr3_length: 16
d_call: TRBD2
v_call: TRBV4-2
cdr3_aa: CASSQVLGLGDNEQFF
cdr3_nt: TGTGCCAGCAGCCAAGTTCTGGGACTAGGGGACAATGAGCAGTTCTTC

clone_size: NA
j_call: TRBJ1-2
cdr3_length: 15
d_call: NA
v_call: TRBV4-2
cdr3_aa: CASSQAAGDNYGYTF
cdr3_nt: TGTGCCAGCAGCCAAGCTGCAGGGGATAACTATGGCTACACCTTC

clone_size: NA
j_call: TRBJ2-3
cdr3_length: 18
d_call: TRBD2
v_call: TRBV29-1
cdr3_aa: CSVPSGGTGTSGSYTQYF
cdr3_nt: TGCAGCGTTCCATCAGGAGGGACCGGGACTAGCGGGAGCTATACGCAGTATTTT

clone_size: NA
j_call: TRBJ1-2
cdr3_length: 12
d_call: NA
v_call: TRBV28
cdr3_aa: CASGSSAYGYTF
cdr3_nt: TGTGCCAGCGGTTCCTCAGCGTATGGCTACACCTTC

clone_size: NA
j_call: TRBJ2-1
cdr3_length: 14
d_call: NA
v_call: TRBV18
cdr3_aa: CASSPIGSRNEQFF
cdr3_nt: TGTGCCAGCTCACCAATTGGGAGCAGGAATGAGCAGTTCTTC

clone_size: once
j_call: TRBJ1-4
cdr3_length: 15
d_call: TRBD1
v_call: TRBV18
cdr3_aa: CASSPYRGRDEKLFF
cdr3_nt: TGTGCCAGCTCACCGTACAGGGGGCGAGATGAAAAACTGTTTTTT

clone_size: NA
j_call: TRBJ1-5
cdr3_length: 11
d_call: NA
v_call: TRBV7-9
cdr3_aa: CARLLEQPQHF
cdr3_nt: TGTGCCAGACTGTTAGAACAGCCCCAGCATTTT

clone_size: NA
j_call: TRBJ1-1
cdr3_length: 15
d_call: NA
v_call: TRBV11-2
cdr3_aa: CASSLGGTLNTEAFF
cdr3_nt: TGTGCCAGCAGCTTAGGGGGGACCTTGAACACTGAAGCTTTCTTT

clone_size: NA
j_call: TRBJ2-1
cdr3_length: 15
d_call: NA
v_call: TRBV6-1
cdr3_aa: CASSELGGSYNEQFF
cdr3_nt: TGTGCCAGCAGTGAATTAGGCGGGTCCTACAATGAGCAGTTCTTC

clone_size: once
j_call: TRBJ2-3
cdr3_length: 14
d_call: NA
v_call: TRBV7-9
cdr3_aa: CASSGRSSTDTQYF
cdr3_nt: TGTGCCAGCAGCGGTCGATCTAGCACAGATACGCAGTATTTT

clone_size: NA
j_call: TRBJ1-4
cdr3_length: 15
d_call: NA
v_call: TRBV4-2
cdr3_aa: CASSQDGAGDEKLFF
cdr3_nt: TGTGCCAGCAGCCAAGATGGGGCAGGGGACGAAAAACTGTTTTTT

clone_size: NA
j_call: TRBJ1-5
cdr3_length: 16
d_call: NA
v_call: TRBV7-2
cdr3_aa: CASSLGVQGPNQPQHF
cdr3_nt: TGTGCCAGCAGCTTAGGGGTCCAAGGGCCGAATCAGCCCCAGCATTTT

clone_size: NA
j_call: TRBJ1-5
cdr3_length: 13
d_call: NA
v_call: TRBV7-8
cdr3_aa: CASSLDEVQPQHF
cdr3_nt: TGTGCCAGCAGCTTGGACGAGGTTCAGCCCCAGCATTTT

clone_size: once
j_call: TRBJ1-2
cdr3_length: 16
d_call: NA
v_call: TRBV27
cdr3_aa: CASSLTFPSGAKGYTF
cdr3_nt: TGTGCCAGCAGCCTTACTTTTCCTTCAGGGGCGAAGGGCTACACCTTC